This entry concerns a single TCR beta chain. The data originate from a study of blood T cell repertoires in COVID-19. Study-wide context: Specimens from acute and convalescent COVID-19 originated in the United States, Italy and Spain. From T cells, B-cell-depleted T cells, or PBMCs came the material, which was cDNA or gDNA.

From germline, CDR1 is LGHDT and CDR2 YNNKEL (reference sequence). The germline V and J ends were trimmed by 4 bases and 2 bases, with 11 bases remaining between them. CDR3 length equals 14 residues. Original processing methods: Estimates of nucleated cell counts were drawn from the amplification of reference gene primers. TCRdb keeps only in-frame clones here, not all; method: immunoSEQ multiplex PCR. The DNA was the basis for D and trimming; V, J and clone size are from that table. The sample holds around 200,000 clones; more than 75% are singletons and the top ten take 4.5% to 5%. The rearrangement joins TRBV3-1 (or the pseudogene TRBV3-2) to TRBJ1-2; TRBD1 is a possible D gene (6 bases). The specimen sequenced was peripheral blood. The receptor was isolated from an elderly woman with acute or convalescent COVID-19. CDR3 sequence reads: CASSLRGPNYGYTF. CDR3 in DNA: TGTGCCAGCAGCCTCAGGGGACCGAACTATGGCTACACCTTC.